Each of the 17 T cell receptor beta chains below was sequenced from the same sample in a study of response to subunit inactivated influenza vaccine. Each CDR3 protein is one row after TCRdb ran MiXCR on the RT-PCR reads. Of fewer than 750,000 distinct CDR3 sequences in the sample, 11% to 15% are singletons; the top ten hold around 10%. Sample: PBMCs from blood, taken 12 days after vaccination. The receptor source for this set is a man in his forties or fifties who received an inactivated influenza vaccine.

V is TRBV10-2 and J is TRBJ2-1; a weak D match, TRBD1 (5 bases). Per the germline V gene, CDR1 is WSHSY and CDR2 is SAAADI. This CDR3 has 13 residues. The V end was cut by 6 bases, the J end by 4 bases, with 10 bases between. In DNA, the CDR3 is TGCGCCAGCAGGGCGACAGCATACAATGAGCAGTTCTTC. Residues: CASRATAYNEQFF.

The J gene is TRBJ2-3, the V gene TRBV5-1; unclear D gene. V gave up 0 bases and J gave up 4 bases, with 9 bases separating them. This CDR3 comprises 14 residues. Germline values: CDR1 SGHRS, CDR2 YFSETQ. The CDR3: CASSLAIRSDTQYF. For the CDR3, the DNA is TGCGCCAGCAGCTTGGCGATTCGATCAGATACGCAGTATTTT.

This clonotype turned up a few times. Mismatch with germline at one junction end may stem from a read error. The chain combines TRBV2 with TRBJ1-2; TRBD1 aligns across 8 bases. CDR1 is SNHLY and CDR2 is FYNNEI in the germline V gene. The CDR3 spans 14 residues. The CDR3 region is CASREGQGKYGYTF. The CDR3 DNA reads TGTGCCAGCAGGGAAGGACAGGGAAAGTATGGCTACACCTTC. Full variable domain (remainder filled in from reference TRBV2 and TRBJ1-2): EPEVTQTPSHQVTQMGQEVILRCVPISNHLYFYWYRQILGQKVEFLVSFYNNEISEKSEIFDDQFSVERPDGSNFTLKIRSTKLEDSAMYFCASREGQGKYGYTFGSGTRLTVV.

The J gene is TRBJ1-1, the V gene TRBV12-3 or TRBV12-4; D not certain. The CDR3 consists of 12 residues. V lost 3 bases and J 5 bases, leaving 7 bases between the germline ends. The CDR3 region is CASSFLRTEAFF. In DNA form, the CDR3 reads TGTGCCAGCAGTTTTTTGAGGACTGAAGCTTTCTTT.

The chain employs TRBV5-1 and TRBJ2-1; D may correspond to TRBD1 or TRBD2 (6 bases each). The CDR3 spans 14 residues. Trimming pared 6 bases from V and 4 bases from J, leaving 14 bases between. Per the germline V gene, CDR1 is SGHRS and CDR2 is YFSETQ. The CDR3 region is CASTGGGPYNEQFF. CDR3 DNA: TGCGCCAGCACCGGTGGGGGGCCTTACAATGAGCAGTTCTTC.

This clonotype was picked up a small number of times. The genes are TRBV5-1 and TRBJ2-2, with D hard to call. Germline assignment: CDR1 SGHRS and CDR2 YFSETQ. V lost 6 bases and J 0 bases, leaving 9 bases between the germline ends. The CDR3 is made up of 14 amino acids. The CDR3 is CASKVVANTGELFF. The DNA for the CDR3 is TGCGCCAGCAAAGTCGTTGCGAACACCGGGGAGCTGTTTTTT.

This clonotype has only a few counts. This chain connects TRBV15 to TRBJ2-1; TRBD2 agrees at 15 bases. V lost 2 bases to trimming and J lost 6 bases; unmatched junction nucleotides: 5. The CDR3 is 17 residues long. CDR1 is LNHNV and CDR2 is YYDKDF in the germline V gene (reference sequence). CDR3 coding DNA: TGTGCCACCAGCAGAAGCCTGGGACTAGCGGGAGGCAATGAGCAGTTCTTC. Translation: CATSRSLGLAGGNEQFF.

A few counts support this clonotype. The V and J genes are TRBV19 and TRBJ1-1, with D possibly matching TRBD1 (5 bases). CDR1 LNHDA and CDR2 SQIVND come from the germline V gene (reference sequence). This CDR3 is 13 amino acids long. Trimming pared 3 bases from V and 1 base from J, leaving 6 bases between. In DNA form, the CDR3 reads TGTGCCAGTAGTATCAGGGAGAACACTGAAGCTTTCTTT. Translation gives CASSIRENTEAFF.

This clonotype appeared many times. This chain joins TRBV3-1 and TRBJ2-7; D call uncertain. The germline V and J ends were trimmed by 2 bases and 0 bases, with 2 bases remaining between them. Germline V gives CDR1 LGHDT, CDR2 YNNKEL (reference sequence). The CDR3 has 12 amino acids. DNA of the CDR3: TGTGCCAGCAGCCAAAACTCCTACGAGCAGTACTTC. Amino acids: CASSQNSYEQYF.

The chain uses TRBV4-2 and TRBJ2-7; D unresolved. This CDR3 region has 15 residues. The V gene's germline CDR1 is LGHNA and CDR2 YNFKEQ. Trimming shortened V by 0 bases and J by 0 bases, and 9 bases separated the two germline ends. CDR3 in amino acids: CASSQEEGSSYEQYF. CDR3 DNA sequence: TGTGCCAGCAGCCAAGAAGAAGGGTCCTCCTACGAGCAGTACTTC.

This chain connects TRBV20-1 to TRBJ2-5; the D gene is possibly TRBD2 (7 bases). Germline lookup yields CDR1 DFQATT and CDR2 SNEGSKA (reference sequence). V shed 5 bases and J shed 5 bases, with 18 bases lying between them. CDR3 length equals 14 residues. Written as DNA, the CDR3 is TGCAGTGCTGGATTGGGGGGGGCGCCGGAGACCCAGTACTTC. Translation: CSAGLGGAPETQYF.

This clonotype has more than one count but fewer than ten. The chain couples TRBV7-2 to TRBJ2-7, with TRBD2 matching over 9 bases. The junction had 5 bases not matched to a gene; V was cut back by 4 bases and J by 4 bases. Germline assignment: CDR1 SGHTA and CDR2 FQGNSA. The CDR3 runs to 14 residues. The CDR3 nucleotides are TGTGCCAGCAGCTGGGGTAGCGGGGGATACGAGCAGTACTTC. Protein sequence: CASSWGSGGYEQYF.

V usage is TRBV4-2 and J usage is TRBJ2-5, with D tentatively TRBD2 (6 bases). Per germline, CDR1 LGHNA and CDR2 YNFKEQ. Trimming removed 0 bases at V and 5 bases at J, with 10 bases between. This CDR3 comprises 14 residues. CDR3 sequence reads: CASSQDRAGETQYF. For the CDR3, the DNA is TGTGCCAGCAGCCAAGATCGAGCGGGTGAGACCCAGTACTTC.

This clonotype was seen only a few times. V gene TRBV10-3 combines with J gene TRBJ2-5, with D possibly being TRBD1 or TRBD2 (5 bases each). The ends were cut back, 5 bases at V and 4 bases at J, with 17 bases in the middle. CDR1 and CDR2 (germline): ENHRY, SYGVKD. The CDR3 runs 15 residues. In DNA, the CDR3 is TGTGCCATCAGTCCCGGGACGGCAGTGGGAGAGACCCAGTACTTC. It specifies CAISPGTAVGETQYF.

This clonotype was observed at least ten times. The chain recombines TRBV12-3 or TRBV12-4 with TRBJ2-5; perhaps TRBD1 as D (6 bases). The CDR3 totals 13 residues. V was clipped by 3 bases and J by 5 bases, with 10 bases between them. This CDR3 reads CASSFVRGETQYF. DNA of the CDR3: TGTGCCAGCAGTTTCGTCAGGGGTGAGACCCAGTACTTC.

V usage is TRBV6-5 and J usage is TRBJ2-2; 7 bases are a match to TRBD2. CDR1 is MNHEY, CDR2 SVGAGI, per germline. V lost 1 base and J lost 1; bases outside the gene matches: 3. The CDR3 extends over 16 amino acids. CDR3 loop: CASSYFAGVNTGELFF. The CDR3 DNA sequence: TGTGCCAGCAGTTACTTTGCGGGAGTGAACACCGGGGAGCTGTTTTTT.

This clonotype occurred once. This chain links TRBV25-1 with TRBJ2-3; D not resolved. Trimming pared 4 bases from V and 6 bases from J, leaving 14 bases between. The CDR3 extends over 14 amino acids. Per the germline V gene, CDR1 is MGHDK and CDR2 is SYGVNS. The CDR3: CASSGSPGLDTQYF. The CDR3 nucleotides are TGTGCCAGCAGTGGCTCCCCCGGGTTGGATACGCAGTATTTT.